A single sample gave rise to the 15 T cell receptor beta chains below, sequenced in a study of blood T cell repertoires in COVID-19. Assay used: immunoSEQ multiplex PCR; TCRdb lists only in-frame clones, some missing. There are 100,000 to 150,000 clones in the sample; roughly 69% occur only once, and about 2.2% lies in the top ten. The material sequenced was peripheral blood. The receptors here all came from a woman between 65 and 79 years old with acute or convalescent COVID-19.

This clone was recorded only once. This rearrangement joins TRBV5-1 to TRBJ2-3; 13 bases agree with TRBD2. This CDR3 is built from 16 residues. V shed 4 bases and J 4 bases; nucleotides not matched to a gene: 6. Germline V gene lookup returns CDR1 SGHRS and CDR2 YFSETQ. CDR3 coding DNA: TGCGCCAGCAGCCGACGGACTAGCGGGAGTGCAGATACGCAGTATTTT. This translates into CASSRRTSGSADTQYF.

This clone has a handful of counts. Here the CDR3 DNA reads TGTGCCAGCTCACCGGGACTTAAGAACACTGAAGCTTTCTTT. Its translation is CASSPGLKNTEAFF. The chain is built from TRBV18 and TRBJ1-1; possible D gene TRBD1, 5 bases. The V and J ends lost 3 bases and 1 base respectively, with 9 bases between them. Germline V lookup: CDR1 KGHSH, CDR2 LQKENI. The CDR3 is 14 residues long.

The gene calls are TRBV12-5 and TRBJ2-5, with 9 nucleotides matching TRBD1. CDR1 is LGHNT and CDR2 is FRNRAP in the germline V gene. The CDR3 covers 17 residues. V shed 4 bases and J 0 bases; nucleotides not matched to a gene: 9. CDR3 in amino acids: CASGWGPGTGNQETQYF. CDR3 in DNA: TGTGCTAGTGGTTGGGGTCCCGGGACAGGGAACCAAGAGACCCAGTACTTC.

V usage is TRBV6-5 and J usage is TRBJ1-5; 7 nucleotides align to TRBD1. The length of the CDR3 is 14 residues. The ends lost 5 bases at V and 6 bases at J; junction bases unmatched: 7. Germline CDR1 reads MNHEY; CDR2 reads SVGAGI. In nucleotides, the CDR3 is TGTGCCAGCAGTAGCTCAGGGGGAGGTCAGCCCCAGCATTTT. Its protein product is CASSSSGGGQPQHF.

The chain joins TRBV11-2 to TRBJ2-5, with D perhaps TRBD2 (5 bases). The germline V gene encodes CDR1 SGHAT and CDR2 FQNNGV. Trimming removed 5 bases from V and 2 bases from J, with 18 bases in between. The CDR3 sequence is 16 residues long. This chain's CDR3 is CASSQRLGYKQETQYF. CDR3 DNA: TGTGCCAGCAGCCAGCGGCTGGGTTATAAGCAAGAGACCCAGTACTTC.

Note on this clone: A much larger clonotype is one base distant, so this may be a read error. The V gene is TRBV19, the J gene TRBJ1-2; tentatively, D is TRBD1 (5 bases). The germline V gene encodes CDR1 LNHDA and CDR2 SQIVND (reference sequence). V was trimmed by 1 base and J by 7 bases, leaving 13 bases between them. This CDR3 has 14 residues. The CDR3, as DNA: TGTGCCAGTAGTATAGGGGCAGGGTCTCGTGGCTACACCTTC. As protein: CASSIGAGSRGYTF.

Details on this clone: Other nucleotide sequences from this sample produce the same CDR3. The V gene is TRBV19, the J gene TRBJ1-1; 7 bases align to TRBD1. J lost 1 base, V lost 3 bases, and 2 bases had no gene match. CDR3 length equals 14 residues. Germline values: CDR1 LNHDA, CDR2 SQIVND (reference sequence). The CDR3 sequence: CASSINRGNTEAFF. Written as DNA, the CDR3 is TGTGCCAGTAGTATCAACAGGGGGAACACTGAAGCTTTCTTT.

The chain has TRBV19 and TRBJ1-5; 7 bases align to TRBD1. Germline lookup yields CDR1 LNHDA and CDR2 SQIVND (reference sequence). CDR3 size: 16 residues. V dropped 6 bases and J dropped 3; count of bases not matched to a gene: 11. The CDR3 region has the DNA TGTGCCAGTAGAAGGCACGGACAGGAGGTCAATCAGCCCCAGCATTTT. Translating it yields CASRRHGQEVNQPQHF. The full variable domain, rest sourced from reference TRBV19 and TRBJ1-5, is DGGITQSPKYLFRKEGQNVTLSCEQNLNHDAMYWYRQDPGQGLRLIYYSQIVNDFQKGDIAEGYSVSREKKESFPLTVTSAQKNPTAFYLCASRRHGQEVNQPQHFGDGTRLSIL.

The chain employs TRBV11-2 and TRBJ2-1; D possibly corresponds to TRBD2 (6 bases). Germline V CDR1 and CDR2: SGHAT, FQNNGV. CDR3 length equals 16 residues. V lost 5 bases, J lost 0 bases, and 14 bases lay in between. The CDR3 sequence: CASSLWGESSYNEQFF. The CDR3 bases are TGTGCCAGCAGCCTGTGGGGGGAGAGCTCCTACAATGAGCAGTTCTTC. Full variable domain (missing parts from reference TRBV11-2 and TRBJ2-1): EAGVAQSPRYKIIEKRQSVAFWCNPISGHATLYWYQQILGQGPKLLIQFQNNGVVDDSQLPKDRFSAERLKGVDSTLKIQPAKLEDSAVYLCASSLWGESSYNEQFFGPGTRLTVL.

The chain uses TRBV27 and TRBJ1-4; 7 nucleotides align to TRBD1. The junction had 7 bases not matched to a gene; V was cut back by 11 bases and J by 4 bases. The CDR3 contains 13 residues. The V gene's germline CDR1 is MNHEY and CDR2 SMNVEV (reference sequence). CDR3 nucleotides: TGTGCCGCCGTGGGACAGCTTAATGAAAAACTGTTTTTT. Translated: CAAVGQLNEKLFF. The full variable domain, rest sourced from reference TRBV27 and TRBJ1-4, is EAQVTQNPRYLITVTGKKLTVTCSQNMNHEYMSWYRQDPGLGLRQIYYSMNVEVTDKGDVPEGYKVSRKEKRNFPLILESPSPNQTSLYFCAAVGQLNEKLFFGSGTQLSVL.

The chain recombines TRBV7-8 with TRBJ1-2; TRBD1 agrees at 8 bases. The V segment lost 0 bases and the J segment 4 bases; nucleotides outside the gene matches: 7. CDR1 is SGHVS and CDR2 is FQNEAQ in the germline V gene. The CDR3 is made up of 16 amino acids. The CDR3 here is CASSLALDRVPYGYTF. The CDR3 nucleotides read TGTGCCAGCAGCTTAGCCCTGGACAGGGTGCCCTATGGCTACACCTTC.

The J gene is TRBJ2-6, the V gene TRBV19; 7 bases are a match to TRBD1. Trimming removed 6 bases from V and 1 base from J; junction bases left unmatched: 9. The CDR3 consists of 17 residues. Germline CDR1 is LNHDA and CDR2 is SQIVND (reference sequence). CDR3 amino acids: CASRYGTVPSGANVLTF. In DNA form, the CDR3 reads TGTGCCAGTAGATACGGGACAGTTCCTTCTGGGGCCAACGTCCTGACTTTC.

The V and J genes are TRBV5-1 and TRBJ2-5; 8 bases line up with TRBD1. The CDR3 covers 16 residues. The germline V gene encodes CDR1 SGHRS and CDR2 YFSETQ. V dropped 0 bases and J dropped 4; count of bases not matched to a gene: 8. CDR3 sequence: CASSLVFRTGRETQYF. The CDR3 bases are TGCGCCAGCAGCTTGGTTTTCCGGACAGGGAGAGAGACCCAGTACTTC.

Turning to this clone: At one end, the junction sequence differs from germline, possibly due to a read error. V gene TRBV28 combines with J gene TRBJ1-4, with a tentative D call TRBD1 (6 bases). In germline, CDR1 is MDHEN, CDR2 SYDVKM. This CDR3 contains 13 residues. CDR3 DNA sequence: TGTGCCACCAGTGGGACATTACGGGAAAAACTGTTTTTT. Translation: CATSGTLREKLFF.

The chain joins TRBV4-1 to TRBJ1-1, with 7 bases fitting TRBD1. Trimming removed 3 bases from V and 5 bases from J; junction bases left unmatched: 9. Looked up from germline, CDR1 is MGHRA and CDR2 is YSYEKL. This CDR3 has 15 amino acids. The CDR3 DNA is TGCGCCAGCAGCCAGCCCACGACAGGGAGGACTGAAGCTTTCTTT. Protein sequence: CASSQPTTGRTEAFF.